These 15 T cell receptor beta chains were all obtained from the same sample, sequenced in a study of lymphopenia after photon versus proton radiotherapy. The assay was immunoSEQ multiplex PCR, and TCRdb's table has in-frame clones only and misses some. In the table there are about 7,300 clones, 81% of which are singletons. The sample here was peripheral blood, taken from a patient treated with photon-based radiotherapy. The receptors were gathered from a young man with gastric cancer.

This clone was counted between two and nine times. This chain uses TRBV7-9 with TRBJ2-2; D unresolved. Germline loops: CDR1 SEHNR, CDR2 FQNEAQ (reference sequence). Trimming shortened V by 1 base and J by 4 bases, and 13 bases separated the two germline ends. The CDR3 has 16 residues. In nucleotides, the CDR3 is TGTGCCAGCAGCTTAGATATACGATCTAGCACCGGGGAGCTGTTTTTT. It codes for CASSLDIRSSTGELFF.

This clone came up once. The V gene is TRBV18, the J gene TRBJ2-2; D is perhaps TRBD1 (5 bases). V was clipped by 5 bases and J by 2 bases, with 12 bases between them. CDR1 is KGHSH and CDR2 is LQKENI in the germline V gene. This CDR3 contains 15 residues. The chain's CDR3 is CASSMGQVNTGELFF. In nucleotides, the CDR3 is TGTGCCAGCTCAATGGGGCAGGTCAACACCGGGGAGCTGTTTTTT. Full variable domain (outside the CDR3, taken from reference TRBV18 and TRBJ2-2): NAGVMQNPRHLVRRRGQEARLRCSPMKGHSHVYWYRQLPEEGLKFMVYLQKENIIDESGMPKERFSAEFPKEGPSILRIQQVVRGDSAAYFCASSMGQVNTGELFFGEGSRLTVL.

J is TRBJ2-7 and V is TRBV5-1, with D possibly being TRBD1 or TRBD2 (5 bases each). The CDR3 runs to 15 residues. Germline loops: CDR1 SGHRS, CDR2 YFSETQ. The ends were cut back, 0 bases at V and 5 bases at J, with 15 bases in the middle. The DNA of the CDR3 is TGCGCCAGCAGCTTGGGGGACCGATTTCTTGACGAGCAGTACTTC. It yields the protein CASSLGDRFLDEQYF.

V gene TRBV7-9 combines with J gene TRBJ2-3; the D is unclear. This CDR3 spans 13 amino acids. Germline V gene sequence: CDR1 SEHNR, CDR2 FQNEAQ (reference sequence). Trimming took 5 bases from V and 6 from J, leaving 12 bases between them. CDR3: CASSRSGADTQYF. The CDR3 DNA follows: TGTGCCAGCAGCCGCTCGGGCGCCGATACGCAGTATTTT.

This clone was found a few times. The chain has TRBV4-3 and TRBJ2-2; D is unresolved. V lost 1 base and J lost 0, with 3 bases in between. Germline V gene lookup returns CDR1 LGHNA and CDR2 YSLEER. This CDR3 is built from 14 residues. The CDR3: CASSQAANTGELFF. CDR3 in DNA: TGCGCCAGCAGCCAAGCGGCGAACACCGGGGAGCTGTTTTTT.

As concerns this clone: The identical CDR3 is also encoded by other nucleotide sequences in the sample. The gene calls are TRBV5-3 and TRBJ2-7; 9 positions match TRBD2. TRBV5-3 is given ORF status, its function remaining uncertain. The CDR3 covers 14 residues. V shed 8 bases, J shed 2 bases, and the junction held 8 bases outside the gene matches. CDR3 nucleotide sequence: TGTGCCAGCAGCCTAGCGGGGTTTCCCTACGAGCAGTACTTC. Its protein product is CASSLAGFPYEQYF.

The gene calls are TRBV6-5 and TRBJ2-2; TRBD2 aligns across 7 bases. CDR3 size: 15 residues. CDR1 and CDR2 from the germline V gene are MNHEY and SVGAGI. Unmatched junction bases numbered 6, after V lost 6 bases and J lost 2 bases. The CDR3 nucleotides read TGTGCCAGCAGCCCCGGACTAGTTAACACCGGGGAGCTGTTTTTT. Translation: CASSPGLVNTGELFF.

The CDR3 spells CASSPLSGDTNTEAFF. DNA of the CDR3: TGTGCCAGCAGCCCATTAAGTGGGGACACGAACACTGAAGCTTTCTTT. The rearrangement uses TRBV13 and TRBJ1-1, with D perhaps matching TRBD1 (6 bases). Germline V gene sequence: CDR1 PRHDT, CDR2 FYEKMQ (reference sequence). V shed 5 bases and J shed 1 base, with 17 bases lying between them. This CDR3 comprises 16 residues.

The count of this clone is one. The J gene is TRBJ2-1, the V gene TRBV9; D gene unclear. Trimming left V 0 bases short and J 5 bases short, with 9 bases between. This CDR3 has 14 residues. CDR1 is SGDLS, CDR2 YYNGEE, per germline. The CDR3 loop is CASSVADSDNEQFF. CDR3 in DNA: TGTGCCAGCAGCGTAGCCGACTCGGACAATGAGCAGTTCTTC.

Of note for this clone: Other DNA sequences in this sample translate to the same CDR3. The J gene is TRBJ1-2, the V gene TRBV4-2; 7 nucleotides align to TRBD1. The trim removed 4 bases at V and 1 base at J, leaving 6 bases unmatched. The germline gives CDR1 LGHNA, CDR2 YNFKEQ. The CDR3 loop spans 15 amino acids. CDR3 region: CASSPGQEDNYGYTF. The DNA of the CDR3 is TGTGCCAGCAGCCCAGGACAGGAAGATAACTATGGCTACACCTTC.

The chain combines TRBV4-1 with TRBJ1-2, with TRBD1 matching over 7 bases. After removal of 0 bases from V and 6 bases from J, the junction contained 10 bases not matched to a gene. Germline-derived CDR1 and CDR2 are MGHRA and YSYEKL. This CDR3 spans 16 amino acids. This CDR3 is CASSQDEGAALDGYTF. CDR3 sequence (DNA): TGCGCCAGCAGCCAAGATGAGGGGGCGGCTTTAGATGGCTACACCTTC.

This clone came up once. The chain employs TRBV10-3 and TRBJ1-2; possibly TRBD1 for D (5 bases). Between the trimmed V and J ends, which lost 6 bases and 4 bases, there was a span of 9 bases. Germline V gene sequence: CDR1 ENHRY, CDR2 SYGVKD. There are 12 residues in the CDR3. The CDR3 coding sequence is TGTGCCATCAGCGACAGCACCTATGGCTACACCTTC. This gives the protein CAISDSTYGYTF.

The rearrangement joins TRBV28 to TRBJ2-1; 7 bases fit TRBD1. The CDR3 covers 13 residues. Germline CDR1 and CDR2: MDHEN and SYDVKM. V shed 7 bases, J shed 7 bases, and the junction held 7 bases outside the gene matches. CDR3 bases: TGTGCCAGCACCAGACAGGGTCTAAATGAGCAGTTCTTC. It is translated as CASTRQGLNEQFF.

The gene calls are TRBV7-2 and TRBJ1-1; TRBD1 matches at 8 bases. The germline gives CDR1 SGHTA, CDR2 FQGNSA. After removal of 11 bases from V and 5 bases from J, the junction contained 7 bases not matched to a gene. This CDR3 is built from 12 residues. The CDR3 sequence: CAAGTGQTEAFF. In DNA, the CDR3 is TGTGCCGCGGGGACAGGACAGACTGAAGCTTTCTTT.

This clone has just one count. The chain links TRBV19 to TRBJ2-3, with D maybe TRBD1 (6 bases). The CDR3 is 12 residues long. V was shortened by 5 bases and J by 8 bases, with 11 bases between the two germline ends. In germline, CDR1 is LNHDA, CDR2 SQIVND (reference sequence). CDR3 bases: TGTGCCAGTAGTGAGGACAGTTTTACGCAGTATTTT. Translated, it gives CASSEDSFTQYF.